A single T cell receptor beta chain is shown here with its context. This clonotype was seen a few times. Which antigen it targets is not known. The record has no base qualities; no much larger clone is one base away. This entry comes from a study of response to subunit inactivated influenza vaccine (dated by TCRdb to the late 2010s). Describing the broader study: To follow how T cells responded to a trivalent subunit inactivated influenza vaccine, the researchers relied on deep quantitative profiling of the T cell receptor repertoire.

CDR1 and CDR2 are read off the germline V gene as SQVTM and ANQGSEA. The CDR3 starts with the cysteine, ends with the phenylalanine, and has 13 residues. The entry retains the CDR3 DNA only, 39 bases that are in frame from base 1. V and J are truncated by 4 bases and 6 bases respectively, leaving an intervening sequence of 15 bases. The paper's findings and limits, for the study overall: According to the authors, only a limited number of new T cells may be recruited by each seasonal influenza vaccination.

Library generation was performed with RT-PCR. Sequencing relied on an Illumina HiSeq 2500. The public reads were quality trimmed at Q25 with fastp and then assembled into clones with MiXCR by TCRdb, keeping productive beta chains. All rows with the same CDR3 protein become a single entry with the most common DNA and genes. The sample has roughly 170,000 distinct CDR3 sequences on record, around a tenth of them singletons. The ten largest make up about a tenth of the sample. The specimen was non-naive T cells sorted from PBMCs, collected on the day of vaccination. What this sample's cell subset or site label stands for: memory T cell fraction. The TCR comes from a man aged 50-59 years who received an inactivated influenza vaccine. Donor details come from another sample of the same person, matched by shared clones. The chain is assembled from TRBV29-1 and TRBJ1-2; TRBD1 is a weak D gene call, 5 bases matching. The CDR3 protein sequence reads: CSVAPGRRNGYTF. The base sequence is TGCAGCGTTGCCCCGGGACGAAGAAATGGCTACACCTTC.